A single sample is the source of the 10 T cell receptor beta chains below, sequenced in a study of T cell responses to AZD1222 COVID-19 vaccine. The assay was immunoSEQ multiplex PCR, and TCRdb's table has in-frame clones only and misses some. The data show roughly 95,000 clones, around 87% seen once. The sequencing used peripheral blood, collected on day 0 of AZD1222 vaccination. The receptors come from an adult in good health.

The chain has TRBV4-1 and TRBJ1-4; no definite D call. With 3 bases removed from V and 7 bases from J, the gap between germline ends came to 9 bases. Germline CDR1 is MGHRA and CDR2 is YSYEKL. This CDR3 region has 13 residues. The CDR3 region is CASSQDPAEKLFF. The CDR3 DNA reads TGCGCCAGCAGCCAGGACCCAGCTGAAAAACTGTTTTTT.

The gene calls are TRBV7-9 and TRBJ1-5; D uncertain. Trimming removed 3 bases at V and 4 bases at J, with 10 bases between. Per the germline V gene, CDR1 is SEHNR and CDR2 is FQNEAQ (reference sequence). This CDR3 spans 14 amino acids. This chain's CDR3 is CASSFGIGNQPQHF. The CDR3 coding sequence is TGTGCCAGCAGCTTTGGTATAGGAAATCAGCCCCAGCATTTT. Drawing the rest from reference TRBV7-9 and TRBJ1-5, the complete variable domain is DTGVSQNPRHKITKRGQNVTFRCDPISEHNRLYWYRQTLGQGPEFLTYFQNEAQLEKSRLLSDRFSAERPKGSFSTLEIQRTEQGDSAMYLCASSFGIGNQPQHFGDGTRLSIL.

The chain uses TRBV29-1 and TRBJ1-4, with a tentative D call TRBD1 (6 bases). Germline CDR1 and CDR2: SQVTM and ANQGSEA. CDR3 size: 12 residues. V lost 4 bases and J 5 bases, leaving 8 bases between the germline ends. CDR3 nucleotide sequence: TGCAGCGTTGCGGACAGAAATGAAAAACTGTTTTTT. Its translation: CSVADRNEKLFF.

The chain combines TRBV9 with TRBJ1-2; possible D gene TRBD1, 5 bases. V was shortened by 4 bases and J by 7 bases, with 20 bases between the two germline ends. CDR1 is SGDLS, CDR2 YYNGEE, per germline. The CDR3 contains 15 residues. The DNA of the CDR3 is TGTGCCAGCAGCCCCCAGACAGACAGTACGGGTGGCTACACCTTC. Translation: CASSPQTDSTGGYTF.

The chain links TRBV5-1 to TRBJ2-7, with 8 bases matching TRBD2. The CDR3 is 14 amino acids. The trim removed 1 base at V and 5 bases at J, leaving 5 bases unmatched. Germline V CDR1 and CDR2: SGHRS, YFSETQ. The CDR3 DNA reads TGCGCCAGCAGCTTGAATCCGGGAGGGAACGAGCAGTACTTC. Amino acids: CASSLNPGGNEQYF.

The chain carries TRBV14 and TRBJ1-1; no firm D call. The CDR3 length is 14 residues. Trimming cost V 2 bases and J 4 bases, with 11 bases left between them. CDR1 and CDR2 (germline): SGHDN, FVKESK. The CDR3 loop reads CASSQQAAGTEAFF. The CDR3 DNA follows: TGTGCCAGCAGCCAACAGGCGGCCGGCACTGAAGCTTTCTTT.

CDR3 protein: CAWRAWGSTNEKLFF. In DNA, the CDR3 is TGTGCCTGGAGGGCGTGGGGGTCAACTAATGAAAAACTGTTTTTT. The rearrangement uses TRBV30 and TRBJ1-4, with D perhaps matching TRBD1 (5 bases). V lost 3 bases, J lost 0 bases, and 11 bases lay in between. CDR1 and CDR2 (germline): GTSNPN, SVGIG (reference sequence). The CDR3 is 15 residues long.

The sample holds one count of this clone. The genes are TRBV5-1 and TRBJ2-7; 9 bases align to TRBD2. The V gene's germline CDR1 is SGHRS and CDR2 YFSETQ. With V trimmed by 4 bases and J by 2 bases, 4 bases remained unmatched. This CDR3 spans 14 amino acids. Here the CDR3 reads CASSRTSDAYEQYF. The CDR3 bases are TGCGCCAGCAGCCGGACTAGCGACGCCTACGAGCAGTACTTC.

The chain couples TRBV7-9 to TRBJ2-7; the D is unclear. V lost 2 bases, J lost 0 bases, and 11 bases lay in between. The germline CDR1 and CDR2 sequences are SEHNR and FQNEAQ (reference sequence). This CDR3 comprises 15 residues. The CDR3 DNA is TGTGCCAGCAGCTTATTAGGACCCCTCTCCTACGAGCAGTACTTC. This sequence encodes CASSLLGPLSYEQYF.

This chain joins TRBV2 and TRBJ1-3, with TRBD1 matching 7 bases. The CDR3 runs to 14 residues. Germline lookup yields CDR1 SNHLY and CDR2 FYNNEI. Trimming cost V 6 bases and J 2 bases; bases outside gene matches: 4. Here the CDR3 reads CASRGQTAGNTIYF. In DNA, the CDR3 is TGTGCCAGCAGGGGACAGACGGCTGGAAACACCATATATTTT.